This section outlines one T cell receptor (beta chain) sequence together with its context. This clone's antigen is unknown. The CDR3 end is not reached by the read, which stops 3 residues before it; the germline J gene fills it in. The data are from a study of Tregs in tolerant kidney transplant recipients (dated by TCRdb to about 2019). With regard to the full study: Related donors were used in the transplants with nonmyeloablative bone marrow transplantation, and mixed chimerism was transient in the human trials. The study applied TCRbeta sequencing to find donor-specific regulatory T cells before combined kidney and bone marrow transplantation and then followed those same cells after transplant. General conclusions and limits of the study: Expanding Tregs with activated donor B cells appeared to identify the most biologically relevant and donor-specific TCRbeta repertoire. Because the study included only a small number of patients, the results must be confirmed in larger populations and under other immunosuppression protocols. Donor-specific Treg expansion exceeded global Treg expansion in tolerant patients, suggesting antigen-driven rather than nonspecific expansion. Biological reproducibility was not examined directly, but technical replication error appeared to be minimal. For some patients, the PCR primers changed as time went on, which meant samples from those patients could not be compared with one another at the nucleotide level.

The time point label on this specimen signifies: blood sample drawn before combined kidney and bone marrow transplant. Thawed PBMCs were FACS-sorted into unstimulated Tregs (CD4+CD25+CD127-), CD4+ non-Tregs (CD4+CD25-), CD4 cells and CD8 cells. The patients were several recipients of combined kidney and bone marrow transplants from the ITN036ST trial, and samples were available only from these trial subjects. Healthy control blood was processed to PBMCs with a Ficoll density gradient and then cryopreserved, whereas patient PBMCs were collected both before and after transplant. Genomic DNA was extracted from sorted cells with the QIAGEN DNeasy Blood and Tissue Kit for TCRbeta CDR3 sequencing. Through immunoSEQ, high-throughput TCRbeta CDR3 sequencing was done commercially, including PCR amplification with internal controls and bias correction. On the authors' methods: Unique productive TCRbeta sequences were defined by CDR3 nucleotide sequence where primers matched, otherwise by CDR3 amino acid sequence with Vbeta and Jbeta genes. To correct for sorting error, sequences found in more than one sorted population at a frequency ratio of 2:1 or less were discarded, and the remaining shared sequences were assigned to the population with the higher frequency. A sequence counted as donor-reactive if, in CFSE-low cells, the sequence had a frequency of at least 0.01% and was expanded at least 5-fold compared with unstimulated cells. Repertoire divergence was quantified by Jensen-Shannon divergence using the top 100 TCRbeta sequences ranked by frequency. For any sample with multiple sequencing runs, sorting error was corrected in each run separately before the runs were pooled. The source is immuneACCESS, and TCRdb retained only in-frame sequences with V and J called. Part of the clones is not carried over; for the studies checked, unresolved V genes explain less than half of this, and the remainder is unexplained. Clone size and the V and J calls come from that table; the DNA yielded D and trimming. The table for this sample lists 25,000 to 35,000 clones. Together, the top ten hold under 9% of the sample.

The CDR3 starts with the cysteine, ends with the phenylalanine, and has 15 residues. Part of the CDR3 DNA is given, 36 bases translated from base 1. For CDR1 and CDR2, the germline V gene (reference sequence) lists SEHNR and FQNEAQ. Ends trimmed: V by 11 bases, J by 5 bases; bases unmatched to a gene: 16. The TCR sequence derives from a human donor who received a combined kidney and bone marrow transplant. The chain is made from TRBV7-9 and TRBJ2-5; TRBD2 agrees with 8 junctional bases. This sample comprised CD8+ T cells from blood, obtained before the transplant. CDR3 sequence: CAAGGSPNRAETQYF. The DNA read from the CDR3 is TGTGCCGCGGGGGGATCACCTAACCGGGCGGAGACC.